A selection of T cell receptor beta chains follows, all from one sample in a study of blood T cell repertoires in COVID-19. Produced via immunoSEQ multiplex PCR; TCRdb's table is partial and in-frame only. The profile shows around 470,000 clones, less than 95% of them singletons. Specimen: PBMCs or T cells enriched from blood (not recorded which). Every receptor here comes from a man between 18 and 29 years old who had recovered from COVID-19. CDR3s include the opening cysteine and the closing phenylalanine or tryptophan. Fields, in order: D gene, clone size, V gene, J gene, CDR3 protein, CDR3 DNA. D genes are given only for firm matches. Size tells how often a clone was seen (once, few, many) or the class of an expanded clone, and some rows leave it out.

NA	once	TRBV15	TRBJ1-5	CATSRVAGQPQHF	TGTGCCACCAGCAGAGTCGCGGGACAGCCCCAGCATTTT
NA	NA	TRBV2	TRBJ1-1	CASSGGWNTEAFF	TGTGCCAGCAGTGGCGGTTGGAACACTGAAGCTTTCTTT
NA	NA	TRBV3-1/TRBV3-2	TRBJ1-2	CASSQGTTYGYTF	TGTGCCAGCAGCCAAGGAACGACATATGGCTACACCTTC
NA	NA	TRBV5-5	TRBJ1-5	CASSFGGNSNQPQHF	TGTGCCAGCAGCTTCGGGGGGAATAGCAATCAGCCCCAGCATTTT
NA	NA	TRBV3-1/TRBV3-2	TRBJ2-5	CASSQGAGSTGETQYF	TGTGCCAGCAGCCAAGGGGCGGGCTCAACGGGGGAGACCCAGTACTTC
TRBD1	NA	TRBV7-9	TRBJ1-3	CASRGGQADLLGNTIYF	TGTGCCAGCAGGGGAGGACAGGCCGACCTACTTGGAAACACCATATATTTT
NA	NA	TRBV27	TRBJ1-2	CASRQDKFYGYTF	TGTGCCAGCAGACAGGATAAATTCTATGGCTACACCTTC
NA	NA	TRBV19	TRBJ2-7	CASSTGLQSYEQYF	TGTGCCAGTAGTACTGGACTGCAATCCTACGAGCAGTACTTC
TRBD1	NA	TRBV12-5	TRBJ1-2	CASGPGTGVGYTF	TGTGCTAGTGGTCCGGGGACAGGGGTTGGCTACACCTTC
NA	NA	TRBV7-6	TRBJ1-3	CASSLEADISGNTIYF	TGTGCCAGCAGCTTAGAGGCAGACATCTCTGGAAACACCATATATTTT
TRBD2	NA	TRBV11-2	TRBJ2-7	CASSILAGGSREQYF	TGTGCCAGCAGCATACTAGCGGGAGGCTCTCGTGAGCAGTACTTC
TRBD1	NA	TRBV5-1	TRBJ1-1	CASATGANTEAFF	TGCGCCAGCGCTACAGGGGCGAACACTGAAGCTTTCTTT
TRBD2	NA	TRBV18	TRBJ2-3	CASSQSGRSTDTQYF	TGTGCCAGCTCACAAAGCGGGAGGAGCACAGATACGCAGTATTTT
TRBD1	NA	TRBV18	TRBJ1-5	CASSVDRAKPQHF	TGTGCCAGCTCAGTGGACAGGGCCAAGCCCCAGCATTTT
TRBD1	NA	TRBV2	TRBJ1-1	CASSDLIPRGSEAFF	TGTGCCAGCAGTGATCTCATTCCCAGGGGGTCTGAAGCTTTCTTT
TRBD2	NA	TRBV5-4	TRBJ2-5	CASSLVGLAINQETQYF	TGTGCCAGCAGCTTAGTCGGACTAGCGATTAACCAAGAGACCCAGTACTTC
NA	NA	TRBV5-1	TRBJ1-4	CASSLAGANEKLFF	TGCGCCAGCAGCTTGGCAGGGGCTAATGAAAAACTGTTTTTT
TRBD1	NA	TRBV2	TRBJ1-1	CASSRDRVNTEAFF	TGTGCCAGCAGTCGGGACAGGGTCAACACTGAAGCTTTCTTT
NA	NA	TRBV30	TRBJ1-6	CAWSSRGSPLHF	TGTGCCTGGAGTAGTAGAGGTTCACCCCTCCACTTT
NA	NA	TRBV2	TRBJ1-4	CASSEQGTNEKLFF	TGTGCCAGCAGTGAACAGGGAACTAATGAAAAACTGTTTTTT
NA	NA	TRBV6-1	TRBJ1-1	CASSDGYQRENTEAFF	TGTGCCAGCAGTGACGGTTACCAGAGGGAGAACACTGAAGCTTTCTTT
NA	NA	TRBV28	TRBJ1-1	CASRSGTPTVNTEAFF	TGTGCCAGCAGATCCGGGACACCGACTGTGAACACTGAAGCTTTCTTT
TRBD1	NA	TRBV27	TRBJ1-2	CASSSRTGGNYGYTF	TGTGCCAGCAGTTCAAGGACAGGGGGCAACTATGGCTACACCTTC
NA	NA	TRBV6-5	TRBJ1-5	CASSYNVPSGNQPQHF	TGTGCCAGCAGTTACAACGTCCCTTCGGGCAATCAGCCCCAGCATTTT
TRBD1	NA	TRBV7-7	TRBJ1-2	CASSLVQGADYGYTF	TGTGCCAGCAGCTTAGTCCAGGGGGCAGACTATGGCTACACCTTC
NA	NA	TRBV15	TRBJ1-2	CATSRDLPYGYTF	TGTGCCACCAGCAGAGATCTTCCCTATGGCTACACCTTC
NA	NA	TRBV5-1	TRBJ2-1	CASTPGISYNEQFF	TGCGCCAGCACACCGGGAATCTCCTACAATGAGCAGTTCTTC
NA	few	TRBV14	TRBJ1-1	CASSARQETNTEAFF	TGTGCCAGCAGCGCCCGACAGGAGACGAACACTGAAGCTTTCTTT
TRBD2	NA	TRBV15	TRBJ2-3	CATSRVPTSGQWNTQYF	TGTGCCACCAGCAGAGTCCCAACTAGCGGGCAGTGGAATACGCAGTATTTT
TRBD1	NA	TRBV9	TRBJ1-1	CASSDGTANTEAFF	TGTGCCAGCAGCGACGGGACAGCGAACACTGAAGCTTTCTTT
NA	NA	TRBV6-4	TRBJ1-2	CASSETASGTYGYTF	TGTGCCAGCAGTGAGACGGCAAGCGGTACCTATGGCTACACCTTC
NA	NA	TRBV29-1	TRBJ2-5	CSVERRLAQETQYF	TGCAGCGTTGAAAGGCGGCTAGCCCAAGAGACCCAGTACTTC
NA	NA	TRBV27	TRBJ1-5	CASSLTPTGNQPQHF	TGTGCCAGCAGTCTAACCCCTACAGGGAATCAGCCCCAGCATTTT
TRBD2	NA	TRBV7-9	TRBJ2-5	CASSLGEGLAGVRETQYF	TGTGCCAGCAGCTTAGGGGAAGGACTAGCGGGAGTAAGGGAGACCCAGTACTTC
NA	NA	TRBV2	TRBJ1-2	CASSEAELPIYGYTF	TGTGCCAGCAGTGAAGCGGAGCTACCGATCTATGGCTACACCTTC
NA	NA	TRBV28	TRBJ1-2	CASRLQGSDGYTF	TGTGCCAGCAGGTTACAGGGTTCGGATGGCTACACCTTC
TRBD1	NA	TRBV11-2	TRBJ1-2	CASSSTGPYGYTF	TGTGCCAGCAGCTCGACAGGGCCTTATGGCTACACCTTC
NA	NA	TRBV10-3	TRBJ1-2	CAIPDSSFYGYTF	TGTGCCATCCCGGACAGCTCTTTCTATGGCTACACCTTC